The present T cell receptor beta chain was sequenced within a study of technical replicates of blood from a handful of donors. Using immunoSEQ multiplex PCR, the repertoire was profiled, and TCRdb retains in-frame clones only, with some absent. The data contain 65,000 to 70,000 clones, 88% of them singletons. This receptor was identified in a human donor in good health. Some clones in this sample may be carry-over from other donors' samples. Sequencing used PBMCs.

CDR3 DNA: TGTGCCAGCAGCCAACAACAGAACACTGAAGCTTTCTTT. It yields the protein CASSQQQNTEAFF. V gene TRBV14 combines with J gene TRBJ1-1; no firm D call. This CDR3 has 13 residues. CDR1 SGHDN and CDR2 FVKESK come from the germline V gene. With 2 bases removed from V and 1 base from J, the gap between germline ends came to 5 bases.